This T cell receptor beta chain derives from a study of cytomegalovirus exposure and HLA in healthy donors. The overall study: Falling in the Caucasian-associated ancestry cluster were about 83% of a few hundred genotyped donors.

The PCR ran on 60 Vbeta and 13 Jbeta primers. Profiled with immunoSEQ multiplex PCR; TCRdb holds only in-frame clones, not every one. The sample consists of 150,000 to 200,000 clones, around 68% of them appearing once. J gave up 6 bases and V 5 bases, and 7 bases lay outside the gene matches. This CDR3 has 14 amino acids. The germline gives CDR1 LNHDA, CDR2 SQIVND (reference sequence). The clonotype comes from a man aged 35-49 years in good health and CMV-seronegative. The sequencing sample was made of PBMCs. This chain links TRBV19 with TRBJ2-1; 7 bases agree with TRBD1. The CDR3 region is CASSSGQPPNEQFF. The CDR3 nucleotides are TGTGCCAGTAGTTCGGGACAGCCCCCCAATGAGCAGTTCTTC.